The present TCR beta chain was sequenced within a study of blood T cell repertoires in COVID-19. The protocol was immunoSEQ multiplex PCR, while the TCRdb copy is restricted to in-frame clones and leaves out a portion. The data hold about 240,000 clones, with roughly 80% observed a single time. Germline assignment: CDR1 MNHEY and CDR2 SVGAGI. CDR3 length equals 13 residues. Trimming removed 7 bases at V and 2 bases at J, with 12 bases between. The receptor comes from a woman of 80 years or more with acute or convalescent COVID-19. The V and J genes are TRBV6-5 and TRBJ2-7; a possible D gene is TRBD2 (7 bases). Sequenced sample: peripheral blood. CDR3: CASNVGGPYEQYF. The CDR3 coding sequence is TGTGCCAGCAATGTCGGGGGGCCCTACGAGCAGTACTTC.